A single T cell receptor beta chain is shown here with its context. This clonotype was counted a few times. Its antigen remains unidentified. Base qualities are missing; no much larger clone stands one base away. This sample stems from a study of spatial heterogeneity in lung cancer (dated by TCRdb to between 2018 and 2021). General notes on the study: The donors were fewer than 90 patients from the lung TRACERx cohort who had early-stage, untreated non-small cell lung cancer. More beta-chain than alpha-chain transcripts were consistently detected, likely reflecting higher beta-chain transcript abundance. In non-small cell lung cancer, the study made a quantitative comparison of TCR alpha and beta repertoires among multiple tumor regions, matched nontumor lung and blood. Nonsynonymous mutation counts, determined by whole-exome sequencing of tumor tissue, were related to features of the TCR repertoire. At surgery, roughly 220 tumor regions, around 67 matched nontumor lung samples and 56 PBMC samples were TCR-sequenced for both alpha and beta chains. Follow-up PBMC samples were sequenced whenever the samples were available, and the median time to follow-up was two to three years after resection. In the raw uncorrected reads, each unique combination of TCR and UMI appeared more than ten times on average.

The library came from 5' RACE. This sample was sequenced with a NextSeq 500. The TCR library protocol attached a unique molecular identifier to each TCR cDNA molecule to allow correction of PCR and sequencing errors. Per the source publication's procedure: Decombinator tools were used for TCR identification, UMI-based error correction and CDR3 extraction. Expanded TCRs were defined as those above a frequency of 2 per 1,000, corresponding to the top 1% of the tumor frequency distribution. Renyi diversity was calculated using the R vegan package after each repertoire was subsampled 100 times to 5,000 TCRs. CDR3 similarity networks were built from amino acid triplet string-kernel similarity, with CDR3s being connected when pairwise similarity was above 0.82. TCRdb cleaned the public reads at Q25 with fastp, built clones with MiXCR and kept in-frame beta chains. When rows share a CDR3 protein, they turn into one entry using the most common DNA and genes. The V and J calls were not made by the authors but by TCRdb's processing. This sample holds about 120,000 distinct CDR3 sequences; 12% were observed only once. The ten largest clones add up to around 17% of the sample.

Taken with the paper, the label for time point translates to: blood at routine non-recurrence follow-up after resection. For TCR sequencing, whole RNA was extracted from tumor and nontumor lung tissue, or from cryopreserved PBMC samples, and no cell sorting was done. Only patients for whom sufficient RNA was available from at least two tumor regions were selected for TCR sequencing. Study-wide conclusions, independent of this receptor: Ubiquitous expanded tumor TCRs were detected in blood more often at tumor resection than at routine follow-up. Additional single-cell paired TCR alpha and beta sequencing was considered necessary to confirm, at a functional level, the hypothesis that regional TCRs recognize regional mutations. Comparisons of baseline and follow-up blood repertoires included only approximately 15 patients.

A distance of 15 bases separates the germline ends of V and J, which lose 5 bases and 2 bases respectively. The CDR3 starts with the cysteine, ends with the phenylalanine, and has 14 residues. Only the CDR3 portion is preserved as DNA: 42 bases, with reading frame beginning at the first base. The germline V gene (reference sequence) provides CDR1 DFQATT and CDR2 SNEGSKA. The chain employs TRBV20-1 and TRBJ1-2; a tentative D match to TRBD1 spans 6 bases. The TCR was taken from a male donor with early-stage non-small cell lung cancer. This material consisted of PBMCs, taken at follow-up. The CDR3 region reads CSAQNRQANYGYTF. The DNA is TGCAGTGCTCAGAATCGACAGGCGAACTATGGCTACACCTTC.